The T cell receptor (beta chain) described here comes from a study of radiotherapy plus CTLA-4 blockade in lung cancer. On the study more broadly: Objective responses arose in approximately 17% of patients, and around 30% experienced disease control. Study outcomes and limitations: Radiotherapy with ipilimumab was followed by blood expansion of tumor-derived clones.

Produced via immunoSEQ multiplex PCR; TCRdb's table is partial and in-frame only. The sample carries roughly 92,000 clones, roughly 86% recorded once. Focal radiation with ipilimumab CTLA-4 blockade was given to patients with chemo-refractory metastatic non-small-cell lung cancer. The germline V gene encodes CDR1 SGHDT and CDR2 YYEEEE. The CDR3 is 18 amino acids. V lost 3 bases, J lost 5 bases, and 16 bases stayed unmatched. Worth noting for this clone: Its antigen is unidentified.

Specimen: peripheral blood, collected from a patient treated with radiotherapy plus ipilimumab. This chain connects TRBV5-6 to TRBJ2-5; TRBD2 aligns across 10 bases. This receptor was obtained from a human donor with non-small cell lung cancer who had a partial response to radiotherapy plus ipilimumab. The CDR3 spells CASSYLEAGGIHRETQYF. The CDR3 DNA sequence: TGTGCCAGCAGCTACCTGGAAGCGGGAGGGATTCACAGGGAGACCCAGTACTTC.